Presented here are 26 T cell receptor beta chains from one specimen sequenced in a study of technical replicates of blood from several donors. This table comes from immunoSEQ multiplex PCR, and its TCRdb copy is limited to in-frame clones, with some not included. The table lists approximately 97,000 clones, roughly 96% of them singletons. Sequenced material: T cells isolated from PBMCs. The receptors derive from a human donor in good health.

The CDR3 reads CASSPDRRDYGYTF. The DNA of the CDR3 is TGCGCCAGCAGCCCGGACAGAAGAGACTATGGCTACACCTTC. The chain uses TRBV5-1 and TRBJ1-2; D may be TRBD1 (6 bases). In germline, CDR1 is SGHRS, CDR2 YFSETQ. V was trimmed by 4 bases and J by 3 bases, leaving 13 bases between them. The CDR3 sequence is 14 residues long.

V and J are TRBV7-2 and TRBJ1-2, with D perhaps matching TRBD1 (5 bases). Germline V gives CDR1 SGHTA, CDR2 FQGNSA. The V gene lost 8 bases and the J gene lost 1 base, with 17 bases spanning the gap. The CDR3 totals 15 residues. The CDR3 sequence: CASSPRQNLNYGYTF. CDR3 coding DNA: TGTGCCAGCTCCCCCCGACAGAACCTTAACTATGGCTACACCTTC.

V usage is TRBV5-1 and J usage is TRBJ2-1, with 7 nucleotides matching TRBD1. Germline loops: CDR1 SGHRS, CDR2 YFSETQ. Germline trimming cut 4 bases from V and 4 bases from J; bases unmatched to any gene: 11. The CDR3 is 16 amino acids. CDR3 region: CASSLRYGDRYNEQFF. The CDR3 coding sequence is TGCGCCAGCAGCCTACGTTACGGGGACAGATACAATGAGCAGTTCTTC.

The genes are TRBV11-2 and TRBJ2-5; 7 positions match TRBD1. From germline, CDR1 is SGHAT and CDR2 FQNNGV. This CDR3 comprises 19 residues. V shed 1 base and J 1 base; nucleotides not matched to a gene: 15. This CDR3 reads CASSLVVPELGDSQETQYF. Written as DNA, the CDR3 is TGTGCCAGCAGCTTAGTAGTACCTGAGCTCGGGGACAGCCAAGAGACCCAGTACTTC.

The rearrangement joins TRBV5-1 to TRBJ2-1, with 13 bases identical to TRBD2. Germline assignment: CDR1 SGHRS and CDR2 YFSETQ. The CDR3 is 15 amino acids. V lost 2 bases, J lost 5 bases, and 1 base stayed unmatched. The CDR3 spells CASSLGLAGDNEQFF. The CDR3 coding sequence is TGCGCCAGCAGCTTAGGACTAGCGGGAGACAATGAGCAGTTCTTC.

V and J are TRBV30 and TRBJ2-1; D not resolved. Germline values: CDR1 GTSNPN, CDR2 SVGIG (reference sequence). The CDR3 length is 10 residues. Trimming pared 6 bases from V and 10 bases from J, leaving 10 bases between. The CDR3 protein is CACPTFEQFF. The CDR3 nucleotides are TGTGCCTGTCCGACTTTCGAGCAGTTCTTC.

V usage is TRBV29-1 and J usage is TRBJ2-1, with 8 bases aligning to TRBD2. V dropped 7 bases and J dropped 0; count of bases not matched to a gene: 11. CDR1 is SQVTM, CDR2 ANQGSEA, per germline. The CDR3 has 16 amino acids. CDR3: CSGGPGSGSSYNEQFF. In DNA, the CDR3 is TGCAGCGGTGGGCCTGGGAGCGGGAGCTCCTACAATGAGCAGTTCTTC.

This chain links TRBV5-6 with TRBJ2-3; D may be TRBD2 (6 bases). Per the germline V gene, CDR1 is SGHDT and CDR2 is YYEEEE. Trimming cost V 2 bases and J 3 bases, with 10 bases left between them. The CDR3 contains 14 residues. The CDR3 sequence is CASSFASATDTQYF. CDR3 nucleotides: TGTGCCAGCAGCTTTGCTAGCGCAACAGATACGCAGTATTTT.

The chain links TRBV4-2 to TRBJ2-1; D possibly corresponds to TRBD1 (6 bases). This CDR3 has 15 amino acids. Trimming left V 5 bases short and J 0 bases short, with 11 bases between. Germline-derived CDR1 and CDR2 are LGHNA and YNFKEQ. The CDR3 DNA reads TGTGCCAGCAGCACCTCGGACAGCTCCTACAATGAGCAGTTCTTC. It yields the protein CASSTSDSSYNEQFF.

The CDR3 bases are TGTGCCAGCAGCTTCCAGTCTAGCGAGACCTACGAGCAGTACTTC. Translating gives CASSFQSSETYEQYF. The chain links TRBV7-9 to TRBJ2-7; a possible D gene is TRBD2 (6 bases). Per the germline V gene, CDR1 is SEHNR and CDR2 is FQNEAQ (reference sequence). V was shortened by 3 bases and J by 2 bases, with 14 bases between the two germline ends. The CDR3 totals 15 residues.

The chain combines TRBV28 with TRBJ1-2; the D gene is possibly TRBD1 (6 bases). With 5 bases removed from V and 2 bases from J, the gap between germline ends came to 15 bases. There are 15 residues in the CDR3. Germline lookup yields CDR1 MDHEN and CDR2 SYDVKM. The CDR3 DNA sequence: TGTGCCAGCAGTGACCTTCCTCAGGGGAACTATGGCTACACCTTC. Amino acid sequence: CASSDLPQGNYGYTF.

The rearrangement joins TRBV5-1 to TRBJ2-7; 11 bases map to TRBD2. The CDR3 extends over 14 amino acids. Germline CDR1 is SGHRS and CDR2 is YFSETQ. Trimming removed 2 bases from V and 7 bases from J; junction bases left unmatched: 5. CDR3 in amino acids: CASSLLAGADEQYF. CDR3 DNA: TGCGCCAGCAGCTTACTAGCGGGAGCAGATGAGCAGTACTTC. The whole variable domain, remainder taken from reference TRBV5-1 and TRBJ2-7, is KAGVTQTPRYLIKTRGQQVTLSCSPISGHRSVSWYQQTPGQGLQFLFEYFSETQRNKGNFPGRFSGRQFSNSRSEMNVSTLELGDSALYLCASSLLAGADEQYFGPGTRLTVT.

The CDR3, as DNA: TGTGCCAGCGGGGGCTTGGAGACCCAGTACTTC. It is translated as CASGGLETQYF. The chain combines TRBV6-5 with TRBJ2-5; TRBD1 is a possible D gene (6 bases). Per germline, CDR1 MNHEY and CDR2 SVGAGI. This CDR3 contains 11 residues. Trimming took 8 bases from V and 5 from J, leaving 9 bases between them.

The CDR3: CASSERGTGYGYTF. As DNA, the CDR3 is TGTGCCAGCAGTGAAAGGGGGACAGGATATGGCTACACCTTC. This rearrangement joins TRBV6-1 to TRBJ1-2; 8 positions match TRBD1. The CDR3 spans 14 residues. The germline V gene encodes CDR1 MNHNS and CDR2 SASEGT. The ends lost 2 bases at V and 5 bases at J; junction bases unmatched: 4.

The chain joins TRBV16 to TRBJ1-5, with D maybe TRBD1 (6 bases). The CDR3 runs to 14 residues. V was pared by 7 bases and J by 4 bases, with 14 bases between. Germline V gives CDR1 KGHSY, CDR2 FQNENV. CDR3 region: CASNPGRGNQPQHF. The CDR3 DNA reads as TGTGCCAGCAATCCGGGGAGGGGGAATCAGCCCCAGCATTTT.

This clone has only one observation. The CDR3 sequence: CASSQRTGTSGRVETQYF. The CDR3 DNA is TGTGCCAGCAGCCAAAGAACCGGGACTAGCGGGAGAGTGGAGACCCAGTACTTC. V and J are TRBV14 and TRBJ2-5; the match to TRBD2 covers 14 bases. Germline lookup yields CDR1 SGHDN and CDR2 FVKESK. The trim removed 2 bases at V and 5 bases at J, leaving 10 bases unmatched. This CDR3 region has 18 residues.

This sequence joins TRBV9 and TRBJ1-2; 8 bases agree with TRBD1. This CDR3 comprises 16 residues. The germline V gene has CDR1 SGDLS and CDR2 YYNGEE. The J segment lost 4 bases and the V segment lost 0 bases, leaving 8 bases of the junction unmatched. CDR3 DNA: TGTGCCAGCAGCGTAGATGTCAGGGGGCTCTCCTATGGCTACACCTTC. Protein sequence: CASSVDVRGLSYGYTF.

The J gene is TRBJ2-5, the V gene TRBV4-1; 10 bases map to TRBD2. With 4 bases clipped from V and 10 bases from J, the junction kept 6 bases outside the gene matches. Germline V gene sequence: CDR1 MGHRA, CDR2 YSYEKL. This CDR3 has 13 residues. This chain's CDR3 is CASSLQREGDQYF. In nucleotides, the CDR3 is TGCGCCAGCAGCCTACAGCGGGAGGGGGACCAGTACTTC.

This chain connects TRBV30 to TRBJ1-5; D not certain. The CDR3 spans 15 residues. V was shortened by 4 bases and J by 2 bases, with 15 bases between the two germline ends. Germline V gene data show CDR1 as GTSNPN and CDR2 as SVGIG (reference sequence). CDR3 protein: CAWTLTGEGNQPQHF. The CDR3 DNA reads as TGTGCCTGGACTCTGACGGGAGAGGGCAATCAGCCCCAGCATTTT.

This chain links TRBV30 with TRBJ1-1; possible D gene TRBD1, 6 bases. The ends were cut back, 5 bases at V and 3 bases at J, with 13 bases in the middle. Germline lookup yields CDR1 GTSNPN and CDR2 SVGIG (reference sequence). The CDR3 totals 13 residues. CDR3 sequence (DNA): TGTGCCTGGGCTCAGGGGCCACACACTGAAGCTTTCTTT. As protein: CAWAQGPHTEAFF.

In nucleotides, the CDR3 is TGCGCCAGCAGTTCCGGGACTAGCGGAGTCCAAGAGACCCAGTACTTC. It specifies CASSSGTSGVQETQYF. This chain connects TRBV5-1 to TRBJ2-5, with 11 bases matching TRBD2. This CDR3 comprises 16 residues. Germline CDR1 is SGHRS and CDR2 is YFSETQ. With V trimmed by 5 bases and J by 1 base, 7 bases remained unmatched.

This clone has only one observation. The chain carries TRBV14 and TRBJ2-3; D not resolved. This CDR3 region has 14 residues. Per germline, CDR1 SGHDN and CDR2 FVKESK. V was shortened by 4 bases and J by 2 bases, with 10 bases between the two germline ends. For the CDR3, the DNA is TGTGCCAGCAGCCCCGTGAGTAACACAGATACGCAGTATTTT. It yields the protein CASSPVSNTDTQYF.

The chain recombines TRBV6-6 with TRBJ1-5, with 9 bases fitting TRBD1. V shed 4 bases and J 6 bases; nucleotides not matched to a gene: 7. CDR3 length equals 15 residues. The V gene's germline CDR1 is MNHNY and CDR2 SVGAGI (reference sequence). The CDR3 DNA reads as TGTGCCAGCAGTTCGACAGGGGGAATGGGTCAGCCCCAGCATTTT. It codes for CASSSTGGMGQPQHF.

The V gene is TRBV27, the J gene TRBJ1-5; perhaps TRBD1 as D (5 bases). The CDR3 extends over 14 amino acids. Per germline, CDR1 MNHEY and CDR2 SMNVEV (reference sequence). Trimming pared 5 bases from V and 3 bases from J, leaving 11 bases between. CDR3 residues: CASSMSRANQPQHF. The CDR3 bases are TGTGCCAGCAGTATGAGCAGGGCCAATCAGCCCCAGCATTTT.

The chain uses TRBV7-3 and TRBJ2-1; TRBD2 is a possible D gene (5 bases). This CDR3 is 16 amino acids long. Germline lookup yields CDR1 SGHTA and CDR2 FQGTGA. Trimming cost V 6 bases and J 8 bases, with 23 bases left between them. The CDR3 sequence is CASSSKRSSLGDEQFF. As DNA, the CDR3 is TGTGCCAGCAGTTCTAAGCGGAGCTCCCTTGGGGATGAGCAGTTCTTC.

This clone was recorded only once. The rearrangement uses TRBV7-9 and TRBJ2-7; D is possibly TRBD2 (5 bases). V shed 2 bases and J shed 3 bases, with 20 bases lying between them. The germline V gene has CDR1 SEHNR and CDR2 FQNEAQ (reference sequence). CDR3 size: 17 residues. The CDR3 loop reads CASSLSPEGRILYEQYF. The CDR3, as DNA: TGTGCCAGCAGCTTATCCCCCGAAGGGAGAATCCTCTACGAGCAGTACTTC.